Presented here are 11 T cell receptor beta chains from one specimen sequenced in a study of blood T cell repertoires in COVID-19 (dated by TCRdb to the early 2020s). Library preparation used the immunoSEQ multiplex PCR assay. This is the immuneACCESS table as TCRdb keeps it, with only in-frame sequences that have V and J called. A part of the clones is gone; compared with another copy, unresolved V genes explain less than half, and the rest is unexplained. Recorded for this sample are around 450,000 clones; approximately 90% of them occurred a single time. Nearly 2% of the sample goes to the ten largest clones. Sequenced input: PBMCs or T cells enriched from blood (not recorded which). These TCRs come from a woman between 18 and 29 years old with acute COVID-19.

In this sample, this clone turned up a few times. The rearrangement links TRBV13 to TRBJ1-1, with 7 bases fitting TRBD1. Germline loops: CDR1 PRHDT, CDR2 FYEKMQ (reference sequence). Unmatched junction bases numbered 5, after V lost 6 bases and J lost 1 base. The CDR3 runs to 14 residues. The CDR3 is CASRKRDRNTEAFF. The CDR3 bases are TGTGCCAGCAGAAAGAGGGACAGGAACACTGAAGCTTTCTTT.

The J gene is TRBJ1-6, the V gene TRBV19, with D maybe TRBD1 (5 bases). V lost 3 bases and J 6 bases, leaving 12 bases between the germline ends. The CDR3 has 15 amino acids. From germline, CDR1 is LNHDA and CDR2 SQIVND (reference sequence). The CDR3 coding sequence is TGTGCCAGTAGTATTCGGGGGAACGGTAATTCACCCCTCCACTTT. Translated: CASSIRGNGNSPLHF. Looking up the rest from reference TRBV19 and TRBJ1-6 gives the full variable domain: DGGITQSPKYLFRKEGQNVTLSCEQNLNHDAMYWYRQDPGQGLRLIYYSQIVNDFQKGDIAEGYSVSREKKESFPLTVTSAQKNPTAFYLCASSIRGNGNSPLHFGNGTRLTVT.

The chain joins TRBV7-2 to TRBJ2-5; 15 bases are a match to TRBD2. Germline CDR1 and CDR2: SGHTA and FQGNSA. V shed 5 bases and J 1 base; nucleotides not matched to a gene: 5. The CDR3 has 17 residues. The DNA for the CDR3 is TGTGCCAGCAGCCGGACTAGCGGGAGGGAACCCCAAGAGACCCAGTACTTC. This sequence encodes CASSRTSGREPQETQYF.

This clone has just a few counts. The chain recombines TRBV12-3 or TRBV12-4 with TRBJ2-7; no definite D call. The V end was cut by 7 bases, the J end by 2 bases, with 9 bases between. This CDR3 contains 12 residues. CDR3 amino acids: CASNRATYEQYF. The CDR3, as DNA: TGTGCCAGCAACAGAGCTACCTACGAGCAGTACTTC.

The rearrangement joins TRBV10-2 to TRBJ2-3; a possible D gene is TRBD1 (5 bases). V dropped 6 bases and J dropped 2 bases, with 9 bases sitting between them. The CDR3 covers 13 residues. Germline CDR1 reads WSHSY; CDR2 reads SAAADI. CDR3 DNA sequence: TGCGCCAGCAGCGCAGGGATCACAGATACGCAGTATTTT. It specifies CASSAGITDTQYF.

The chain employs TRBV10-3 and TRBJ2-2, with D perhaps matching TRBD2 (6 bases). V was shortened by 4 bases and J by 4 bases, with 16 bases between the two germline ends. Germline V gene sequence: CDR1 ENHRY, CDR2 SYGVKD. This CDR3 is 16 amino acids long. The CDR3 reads CAISGAGSRGTGELFF. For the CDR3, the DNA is TGTGCCATCAGTGGCGCGGGGAGTAGGGGCACCGGGGAGCTGTTTTTT.

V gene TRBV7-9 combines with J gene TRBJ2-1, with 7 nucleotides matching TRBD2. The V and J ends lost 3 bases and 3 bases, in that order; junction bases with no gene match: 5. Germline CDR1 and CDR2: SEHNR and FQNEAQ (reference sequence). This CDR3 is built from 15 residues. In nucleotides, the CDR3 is TGTGCCAGCAGCTTGGGGACTATCAGCTACAATGAGCAGTTCTTC. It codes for CASSLGTISYNEQFF.

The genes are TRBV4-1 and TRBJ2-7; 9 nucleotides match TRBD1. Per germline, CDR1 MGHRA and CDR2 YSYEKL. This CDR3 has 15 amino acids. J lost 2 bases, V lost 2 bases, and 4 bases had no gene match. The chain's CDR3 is CASSQTTGGPYEQYF. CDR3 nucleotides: TGCGCCAGCAGCCAAACGACAGGGGGTCCCTACGAGCAGTACTTC.

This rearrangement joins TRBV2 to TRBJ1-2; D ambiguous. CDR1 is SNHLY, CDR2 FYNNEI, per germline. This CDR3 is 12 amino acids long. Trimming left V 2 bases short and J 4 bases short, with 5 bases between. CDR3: CASSERSYGYTF. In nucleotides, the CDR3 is TGTGCCAGCAGTGAACGGAGCTATGGCTACACCTTC.

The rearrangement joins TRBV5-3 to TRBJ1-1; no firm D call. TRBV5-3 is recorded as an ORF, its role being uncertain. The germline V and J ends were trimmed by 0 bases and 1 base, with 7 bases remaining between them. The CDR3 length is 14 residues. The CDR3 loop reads CARSLGVRNTEAFF. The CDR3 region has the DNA TGTGCCAGAAGCTTGGGTGTCAGGAACACTGAAGCTTTCTTT.

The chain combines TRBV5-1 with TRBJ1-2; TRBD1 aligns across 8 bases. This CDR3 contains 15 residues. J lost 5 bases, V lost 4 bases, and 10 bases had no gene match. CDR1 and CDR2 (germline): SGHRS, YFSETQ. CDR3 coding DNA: TGCGCCAGCAGCGAGCCGGGACAGGAGAAATATGGCTACACCTTC. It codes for CASSEPGQEKYGYTF.